The 20 T cell receptor beta chains given below trace back to one sample, sequenced in a study of long-term antiretroviral therapy in people with HIV. A v3.0 immunoSEQ assay was performed at survey level. Generated by immunoSEQ multiplex PCR, the TCRdb table keeps only in-frame clones and is missing some. This repertoire shows about 39,000 clones, 85% to 90% found once; its top ten account for approximately 6%. Sequences were derived from unsorted PBMCs, sampled 3.1 years after starting antiretroviral therapy. These receptors all come from a woman aged 45-65 years with HIV.

This rearrangement joins TRBV11-2 to TRBJ1-2; 9 bases map to TRBD1. Losses at the gene ends were 4 bases for V and 4 bases for J; bases not matched to a gene: 10. Germline CDR1 and CDR2: SGHAT and FQNNGV. The CDR3 sequence is 16 residues long. The CDR3 nucleotides are TGTGCCAGCAGCTCGCCCGGACAGGGGCTATTCTATGGCTACACCTTC. As protein: CASSSPGQGLFYGYTF. Full variable domain (outside the CDR3, taken from reference TRBV11-2 and TRBJ1-2): EAGVAQSPRYKIIEKRQSVAFWCNPISGHATLYWYQQILGQGPKLLIQFQNNGVVDDSQLPKDRFSAERLKGVDSTLKIQPAKLEDSAVYLCASSSPGQGLFYGYTFGSGTRLTVV.

This clone was recorded once. V and J are TRBV5-1 and TRBJ2-1; TRBD2 agrees at 10 bases. The CDR3 is made up of 16 amino acids. In germline, CDR1 is SGHRS, CDR2 YFSETQ. The V gene end was trimmed by 2 bases and the J gene end by 2 bases; junction bases not matched to a gene: 4. CDR3 nucleotides: TGCGCCAGCAGCTTAAGCCTAGCGGGGGCCTACAATGAGCAGTTCTTC. This codes for CASSLSLAGAYNEQFF.

The chain uses TRBV4-2 and TRBJ1-3; D unresolved. The V end lost 0 bases, the J end lost 6 bases, and 6 bases lay between the germline ends. This CDR3 is built from 13 residues. Germline V gene sequence: CDR1 LGHNA, CDR2 YNFKEQ. CDR3: CASSQDPTNTIYF. In nucleotides, the CDR3 is TGTGCCAGCAGCCAAGATCCCACAAACACCATATATTTT.

The count of this clone is one. The J gene is TRBJ1-2, the V gene TRBV7-2; 8 positions match TRBD1. The germline CDR1 and CDR2 sequences are SGHTA and FQGNSA. The CDR3 is made up of 15 amino acids. J lost 3 bases, V lost 3 bases, and 6 bases had no gene match. The CDR3 here is CASSFSAGQDYGYTF. The DNA of the CDR3 is TGTGCCAGCAGCTTCAGCGCGGGACAGGACTATGGCTACACCTTC. The full variable domain, in which reference TRBV7-2 and TRBJ1-2 provide the parts outside the CDR3, is GAGVSQSPSNKVTEKGKDVELRCDPISGHTALYWYRQSLGQGLEFLIYFQGNSAPDKSGLPSDRFSAERTGGSVSTLTIQRTQQEDSAVYLCASSFSAGQDYGYTFGSGTRLTVV.

This clone was recorded a few times. The V and J genes are TRBV6-1 and TRBJ1-3; 7 positions agree with TRBD1. In germline, CDR1 is MNHNS, CDR2 SASEGT. The CDR3 extends over 13 amino acids. With V trimmed by 10 bases and J by 0 bases, 3 bases remained unmatched. CDR3 region: CAITGVSGNTIYF. The DNA of the CDR3 is TGTGCCATCACAGGGGTCTCTGGAAACACCATATATTTT.

V and J are TRBV7-6 and TRBJ2-5; 8 bases line up with TRBD1. With 7 bases clipped from V and 7 bases from J, the junction kept 20 bases outside the gene matches. This CDR3 has 17 amino acids. The germline CDR1 and CDR2 sequences are SGHVS and FNYEAQ. This chain's CDR3 is CASTKPIGTGDSWTQYF. Here the CDR3 DNA reads TGTGCCAGCACCAAACCGATCGGGACAGGTGATTCGTGGACCCAGTACTTC.

J is TRBJ2-4 and V is TRBV29-1; 7 positions match TRBD1. J lost 5 bases, V lost 7 bases, and 8 bases had no gene match. The CDR3 has 13 residues. The germline CDR1 and CDR2 sequences are SQVTM and ANQGSEA. CDR3 protein: CSAQGQIQNIQYF. CDR3 nucleotides: TGCAGCGCCCAGGGACAGATCCAAAACATTCAGTACTTC.

This clone was observed a few times. CDR3 loop: CSVQLAGGRIQETQYF. The CDR3 nucleotides are TGCAGCGTCCAACTAGCGGGGGGGCGTATCCAAGAGACCCAGTACTTC. The rearrangement uses TRBV29-1 and TRBJ2-5, with 13 bases aligning to TRBD2. The CDR3 sequence is 16 residues long. Germline CDR1 SQVTM, CDR2 ANQGSEA. The V segment lost 6 bases and the J segment 1 base; nucleotides outside the gene matches: 8.

The chain combines TRBV7-3 with TRBJ2-7; 11 nucleotides match TRBD2. CDR3 length equals 15 residues. Germline CDR1 SGHTA, CDR2 FQGTGA. V gave up 4 bases and J gave up 3 bases; unmatched junction bases: 5. CDR3 region: CASSSGTSGFYEQYF. CDR3 nucleotide sequence: TGTGCCAGCAGCTCCGGGACTAGCGGTTTCTACGAGCAGTACTTC.

The CDR3 here is CASDRDSGSANYGYTF. In DNA form, the CDR3 reads TGTGCCAGCGACCGGGACAGCGGGTCTGCTAACTATGGCTACACCTTC. This chain links TRBV6-6 with TRBJ1-2; 7 nucleotides match TRBD1. This CDR3 comprises 16 residues. Unmatched junction bases numbered 12, after V lost 8 bases and J lost 0 bases. The germline V gene encodes CDR1 MNHNY and CDR2 SVGAGI (reference sequence).

The J gene is TRBJ2-1, the V gene TRBV4-2, with TRBD2 identical over 9 bases. This CDR3 is 16 amino acids long. Germline-derived CDR1 and CDR2 are LGHNA and YNFKEQ. The trim removed 0 bases at V and 4 bases at J, leaving 4 bases unmatched. The CDR3 loop is CASSQDGLAGYNEQFF. As DNA, the CDR3 is TGTGCCAGCAGCCAAGATGGGCTAGCGGGGTACAATGAGCAGTTCTTC.

The chain links TRBV29-1 to TRBJ2-1, with TRBD2 identical over 14 bases. The V gene's germline CDR1 is SQVTM and CDR2 ANQGSEA. The CDR3 contains 14 residues. After removal of 6 bases from V and 10 bases from J, the junction contained 8 bases not matched to a gene. The CDR3 DNA is TGCAGCGTCACGACTAGCGGGGGGGCCGGCGAGCAGTTCTTC. This gives the protein CSVTTSGGAGEQFF.

Worth noting for this clone: The junction differs from germline at one of its ends, possibly a read error. This chain uses TRBV6-5 with TRBJ1-1; D remains ambiguous. This CDR3 contains 13 residues. Germline CDR1 reads MNHEY; CDR2 reads SVGAGI. The CDR3 loop is CAPYFGEGTEAFF. Here the CDR3 DNA reads TGCGCGCCATACTTCGGTGAGGGAACTGAAGCTTTCTTT.

The rearrangement links TRBV14 to TRBJ1-1; 7 bases match TRBD1. V shed 5 bases, J shed 3 bases, and the junction held 6 bases outside the gene matches. CDR1 and CDR2 (germline): SGHDN, FVKESK. This CDR3 region has 14 residues. The DNA of the CDR3 is TGTGCCAGCAGCTCGCAGACAGGGTACACTGAAGCTTTCTTT. Translated, it gives CASSSQTGYTEAFF.

V is TRBV19 and J is TRBJ1-1, with a weak D call TRBD1 (6 bases). Trimming shortened V by 7 bases and J by 4 bases, and 16 bases separated the two germline ends. This CDR3 is 14 amino acids long. The germline V gene encodes CDR1 LNHDA and CDR2 SQIVND (reference sequence). CDR3 sequence reads: CASTTNTGSTEAFF. The CDR3 coding sequence is TGTGCCAGTACCACAAATACAGGGAGCACTGAAGCTTTCTTT. The full variable domain, in which reference TRBV19 and TRBJ1-1 provide the parts outside the CDR3, is DGGITQSPKYLFRKEGQNVTLSCEQNLNHDAMYWYRQDPGQGLRLIYYSQIVNDFQKGDIAEGYSVSREKKESFPLTVTSAQKNPTAFYLCASTTNTGSTEAFFGQGTRLTVV.

The V call is TRBV4-3, the J call TRBJ2-5; D gene uncertain. The germline gives CDR1 LGHNA, CDR2 YSLEER. CDR3 size: 15 residues. The V end lost 2 bases, the J end lost 2 bases, and 12 bases lay between the germline ends. CDR3 nucleotide sequence: TGCGCCAGCAGCCAAAGTTCACACACACAAGAGACCCAGTACTTC. This sequence encodes CASSQSSHTQETQYF.

V and J are TRBV7-9 and TRBJ2-3; D is ambiguous. Germline V gene data show CDR1 as SEHNR and CDR2 as FQNEAQ (reference sequence). Between the trimmed V and J ends, which lost 1 base and 6 bases, there was a span of 8 bases. This CDR3 has 13 amino acids. The CDR3 nucleotides read TGTGCCAGCAGCTTAGGGGTTGTCGATACGCAGTATTTT. Protein product: CASSLGVVDTQYF. Combining the CDR3 with reference TRBV7-9 and TRBJ2-3 gives the whole variable domain DTGVSQNPRHKITKRGQNVTFRCDPISEHNRLYWYRQTLGQGPEFLTYFQNEAQLEKSRLLSDRFSAERPKGSFSTLEIQRTEQGDSAMYLCASSLGVVDTQYFGPGTRLTVL.

The chain carries TRBV4-3 and TRBJ2-1, with 13 bases fitting TRBD2. The CDR3 has 16 residues. Germline-derived CDR1 and CDR2 are LGHNA and YSLEER. V trimming: 2 bases; J trimming: 7 bases; junction bases outside the gene matches: 5. In nucleotides, the CDR3 is TGCGCCAGCAGCCAACAACTAGCGGGGGGGCCTAATGAGCAGTTCTTC. Its protein is CASSQQLAGGPNEQFF.

This sequence joins TRBV30 and TRBJ1-4; a weak D match, TRBD1 (5 bases). This CDR3 has 15 residues. The V gene lost 0 bases and the J gene lost 3 bases, with 11 bases spanning the gap. The germline CDR1 and CDR2 sequences are GTSNPN and SVGIG (reference sequence). The CDR3 region has the DNA TGTGCCTGGAGTGTACTGGGGGTACCTAATGAAAAACTGTTTTTT. This sequence encodes CAWSVLGVPNEKLFF. The variable domain in full, completed from reference TRBV30 and TRBJ1-4, reads SQTIHQWPATLVQPVGSPLSLECTVEGTSNPNLYWYRQAAGRGLQLLFYSVGIGQISSEVPQNLSASRPQDRQFILSSKKLLLSDSGFYLCAWSVLGVPNEKLFFGSGTQLSVL.

The genes are TRBV7-9 and TRBJ2-7; D is unresolved. V was trimmed by 3 bases and J by 13 bases, leaving 4 bases between them. Per the germline V gene, CDR1 is SEHNR and CDR2 is FQNEAQ (reference sequence). The CDR3 loop spans 8 amino acids. CDR3 in DNA: TGTGCCAGCAGCTTGGACTACTTC. This sequence encodes CASSLDYF.